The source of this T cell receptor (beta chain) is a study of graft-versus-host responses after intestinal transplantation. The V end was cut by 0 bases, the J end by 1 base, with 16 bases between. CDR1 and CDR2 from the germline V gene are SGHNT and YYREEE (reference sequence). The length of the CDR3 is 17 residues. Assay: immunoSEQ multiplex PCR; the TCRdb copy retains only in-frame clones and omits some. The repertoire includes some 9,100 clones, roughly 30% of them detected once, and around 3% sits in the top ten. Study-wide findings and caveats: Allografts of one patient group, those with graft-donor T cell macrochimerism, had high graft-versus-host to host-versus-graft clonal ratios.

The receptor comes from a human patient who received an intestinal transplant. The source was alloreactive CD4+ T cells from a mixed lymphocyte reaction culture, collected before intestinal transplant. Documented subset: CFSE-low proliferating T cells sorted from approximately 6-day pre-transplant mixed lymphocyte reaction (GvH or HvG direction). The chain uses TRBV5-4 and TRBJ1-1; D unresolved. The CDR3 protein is CASSLDVGWAENTEAFF. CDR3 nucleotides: TGTGCCAGCAGCTTGGATGTAGGGTGGGCCGAGAACACTGAAGCTTTCTTT.